These T cell receptor beta chains were read from a single sample in a study of blood T cell repertoires in COVID-19. Profiled with immunoSEQ multiplex PCR; TCRdb holds only in-frame clones, not every one. The top ten clones hold about 5.6% of a sample with 200,000 to 250,000 clones, 75% to 85% of them seen once. Sequencing input: peripheral blood. The receptors were sampled from a woman in her sixties or seventies with COVID-19, enrolled during active disease. CDR3s leave out the opening cysteine and the closing phenylalanine or tryptophan.

j_call v_call cdr3_aa
TRBJ1-1 TRBV4-3 ASSQDLGGSGMNTEAF
TRBJ1-6 TRBV3-1/TRBV3-2 ASSGTGNSPLH
TRBJ2-1 TRBV29-1 SVQGTSGSSSYNEQF
TRBJ2-5 TRBV5-4 ASSLGWTGWETQY
TRBJ1-1 TRBV29-1 SVDGQQAF
TRBJ1-1 TRBV18 ASSPPQAPNTEAF
TRBJ2-2 TRBV10-2 ASSRLVPNTGELF
TRBJ2-1 TRBV14 ASSRQRENWNEQF
TRBJ2-2 TRBV15 ATSGSNRAVIGELF
TRBJ2-7 TRBV3-1/TRBV3-2 ASSAGRAKINEQY
TRBJ1-1 TRBV6-1 ASSEAWGGPFTEAF
TRBJ2-4 TRBV19 ASSMLQAAKNIQY
TRBJ1-1 TRBV5-1 ASSLLQGNTEAF
TRBJ2-1 TRBV5-6 ASSLLGKLAGIEQF
TRBJ2-3 TRBV9 ASSAQVAGSTQY
TRBJ1-1 TRBV5-4 ASSLGGRSEAF